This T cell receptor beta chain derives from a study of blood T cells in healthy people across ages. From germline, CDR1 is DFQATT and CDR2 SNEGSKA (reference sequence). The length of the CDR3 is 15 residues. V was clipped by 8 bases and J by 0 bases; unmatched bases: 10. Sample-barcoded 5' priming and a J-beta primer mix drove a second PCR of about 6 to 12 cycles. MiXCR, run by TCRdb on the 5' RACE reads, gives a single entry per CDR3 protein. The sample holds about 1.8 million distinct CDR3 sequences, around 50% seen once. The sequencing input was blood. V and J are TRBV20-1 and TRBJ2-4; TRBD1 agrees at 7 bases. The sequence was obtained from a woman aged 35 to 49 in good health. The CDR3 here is CSSGTDFVAKNIQYF. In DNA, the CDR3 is TGCAGTTCGGGGACAGATTTTGTAGCCAAAAACATTCAGTACTTC.